Below are 25 T cell receptor beta chains sequenced from a single sample in a study of kidney transplant recipient with SARS-CoV-2 infection. TCRdb re-analysed the reads in MiXCR, keeping a single row per CDR3 protein. The table has 200,000 to 300,000 distinct CDR3 sequences, roughly 26% seen once; the top ten hold roughly 7%. Sample: a blood sample, taken at baseline and on roughly day 110 from a kidney transplant recipient. These receptors all stem from a male patient in his thirties who had COVID-19 and was a kidney transplant recipient. A share of the T cells may be of graft donor origin.

This clonotype was seen repeatedly, ten times or more. This rearrangement joins TRBV5-1 to TRBJ1-4, with 10 bases matching TRBD1. This CDR3 is 20 amino acids long. CDR1 and CDR2 (germline): SGHRS, YFSETQ. V shed 0 bases and J 0 bases; nucleotides not matched to a gene: 11. The CDR3 DNA is TGCGCCAGCAGCTTGGAGTTCAGGACAGGGGGAGCCTCAACTAATGAAAAACTGTTTTTT. Amino acids: CASSLEFRTGGASTNEKLFF. The entire variable domain, with the rest obtained from reference TRBV5-1 and TRBJ1-4, is as follows: KAGVTQTPRYLIKTRGQQVTLSCSPISGHRSVSWYQQTPGQGLQFLFEYFSETQRNKGNFPGRFSGRQFSNSRSEMNVSTLELGDSALYLCASSLEFRTGGASTNEKLFFGSGTQLSVL.

This clonotype was observed at least ten times. V usage is TRBV5-4 and J usage is TRBJ1-1, with 7 positions matching TRBD1. The CDR3 runs to 16 residues. Germline trimming cut 6 bases from V and 4 bases from J; bases unmatched to any gene: 15. Germline V gives CDR1 SGHNT, CDR2 YYREEE (reference sequence). The CDR3 bases are TGTGCCAGCAACCCCCGAGGAGGGGGCGCAACCACTGAAGCTTTCTTT. It codes for CASNPRGGGATTEAFF.

This clonotype occurred many times. V usage is TRBV14 and J usage is TRBJ2-1, with 8 bases that match TRBD1. Germline trimming cut 4 bases from V and 2 bases from J; bases unmatched to any gene: 7. The CDR3 covers 16 residues. Germline CDR1 is SGHDN and CDR2 is FVKESK. DNA of the CDR3: TGTGCCAGCAGCCGCAGGCAGGGGGCCACCTACAATGAGCAGTTCTTC. Translation: CASSRRQGATYNEQFF.

As regards this clonotype: At one of its ends the junction is not consistent with the germline gene, which may arise from a read error. The chain is built from TRBV2 and TRBJ2-7; 8 bases are shared with TRBD2. CDR1 is SNHLY and CDR2 is FYNNEI in the germline V gene. CDR3 length equals 14 residues. CDR3 sequence (DNA): TGCGCCGGGGGGGCTAGCGCCGTTTTGTACGAGCAGTACTTC. This encodes CAGGASAVLYEQYF.

This clonotype was seen at least ten times. The chain has TRBV28 and TRBJ1-2; D not resolved. The CDR3 runs to 12 residues. Per germline, CDR1 MDHEN and CDR2 SYDVKM. Trimming left V 0 bases short and J 7 bases short, with 6 bases between. The CDR3 region is CASSLWGSGYTF. The CDR3 DNA reads TGTGCCAGCAGTTTATGGGGTTCTGGCTACACCTTC.

At least ten counts were recorded for this clonotype. The genes are TRBV7-2 and TRBJ1-2; D unresolved. V lost 4 bases, J lost 4 bases, and 22 bases lay in between. Germline V gene sequence: CDR1 SGHTA, CDR2 FQGNSA. This CDR3 has 17 residues. CDR3 loop: CASSSDVRDGKTYGYTF. In DNA form, the CDR3 reads TGTGCCAGCAGCTCGGATGTCAGAGACGGAAAGACCTATGGCTACACCTTC.

This clonotype was observed many times. The chain carries TRBV3-1 and TRBJ1-2; D is undetermined. In germline, CDR1 is LGHDT, CDR2 YNNKEL (reference sequence). CDR3 length equals 17 residues. Trimming took off 5 bases at V and 4 bases at J, with 23 bases between the two ends. CDR3 amino acids: CASSNIDTLRKTYGYTF. The CDR3 bases are TGTGCCAGCAGCAATATAGACACCCTTCGAAAGACCTATGGCTACACCTTC. Combining the CDR3 with reference TRBV3-1 and TRBJ1-2 gives the whole variable domain DTAVSQTPKYLVTQMGNDKSIKCEQNLGHDTMYWYKQDSKKFLKIMFSYNNKELIINETVPNRFSPKSPDKAHLNLHINSLELGDSAVYFCASSNIDTLRKTYGYTFGSGTRLTVV.

This clonotype was detected many times. The V gene is TRBV27, the J gene TRBJ1-5; no clear D gene. V gave up 5 bases and J gave up 2 bases, with 13 bases separating them. Germline V gene data show CDR1 as MNHEY and CDR2 as SMNVEV (reference sequence). The CDR3 has 15 amino acids. In nucleotides, the CDR3 is TGTGCCAGCAGTCCAATAGGAAGTCGCAATCAGCCCCAGCATTTT. Residues: CASSPIGSRNQPQHF.

The chain has TRBV20-1 and TRBJ2-3; 9 nucleotides line up with TRBD1. The J segment lost 1 base and the V segment lost 5 bases, leaving 4 bases of the junction unmatched. Germline CDR1 and CDR2: DFQATT and SNEGSKA (reference sequence). The CDR3 has 14 residues. The CDR3 here is CSALTGGGTDTQYF. The DNA of the CDR3 is TGCAGTGCTCTCACAGGGGGCGGCACAGATACGCAGTATTTT.

At least ten counts were recorded for this clonotype. V usage is TRBV6-6 and J usage is TRBJ1-6; weak D call: TRBD1 (5 bases). Between the trimmed V and J ends, which lost 4 bases and 9 bases, there was a span of 13 bases. CDR1 is MNHNY, CDR2 SVGAGI, per germline (reference sequence). The CDR3 is 14 amino acids. The CDR3 bases are TGTGCCAGCAGTTTAAGAGGACACCGTTCACCCCTCCACTTT. Protein sequence: CASSLRGHRSPLHF.

This clonotype appeared once. The likely explanation is a read error, given a far larger clone one base away. The CDR3 region is CASGPPAGAYNEQSF. The CDR3, as DNA: TGTGCTAGTGGTCCCCCAGCGGGAGCGTACAATGAGCAGTCCTTC. The chain has TRBV12-5 and TRBJ2-4; 8 nucleotides align to TRBD2. This CDR3 has 15 amino acids. Germline V lookup: CDR1 LGHNT, CDR2 FRNRAP.

This clonotype has at least ten counts. The rearrangement joins TRBV6-5 to TRBJ1-1; possibly TRBD1 for D (5 bases). Germline CDR1 reads MNHEY; CDR2 reads SVGAGI. The CDR3 extends over 14 amino acids. V was trimmed by 2 bases and J by 0 bases, leaving 7 bases between them. The CDR3 spells CASSYEGMNTEAFF. CDR3 DNA sequence: TGTGCCAGCAGTTACGAGGGGATGAACACTGAAGCTTTCTTT.

Worth noting for this clonotype: This may arise from a read error, as a much more abundant clone is one base away. The chain couples TRBV3-1 to TRBJ2-2; D gene unclear. The V gene's germline CDR1 is LGHDT and CDR2 YNNKEL (reference sequence). The CDR3 covers 18 residues. Trimming left V 5 bases short and J 5 bases short, with 24 bases between. CDR3 DNA: TGTGCCAGCAGCTGGATTGATCCCATTTCAGGCTTGACCGGGGAGCTGTTTTTT. It specifies CASSWIDPISGLTGELFF. Combining the CDR3 with reference TRBV3-1 and TRBJ2-2 gives the whole variable domain DTAVSQTPKYLVTQMGNDKSIKCEQNLGHDTMYWYKQDSKKFLKIMFSYNNKELIINETVPNRFSPKSPDKAHLNLHINSLELGDSAVYFCASSWIDPISGLTGELFFGEGSRLTVL.

The count of this clonotype is one. A read error may be the cause here, since a much bigger clone is one base away. The chain couples TRBV7-2 to TRBJ1-2, with unresolved D. Trimming removed 5 bases from V and 4 bases from J, with 23 bases in between. CDR3 length: 17 residues. Germline V gene lookup returns CDR1 SGHTA and CDR2 FQGNSA. CDR3 in amino acids: CASSMPHRDGRTYGYTF. The CDR3 DNA reads as TGTGCCAGCAGCATGCCCCACAGAGACGGAAGGACCTATGGCTACACCTTC.

Details on this clonotype: Possible read error: a much larger clone is one base away. The V call is TRBV20-1, the J call TRBJ2-2; D may be TRBD2 (5 bases). The V gene's germline CDR1 is DFQATT and CDR2 SNEGSKA (reference sequence). The CDR3 loop spans 14 amino acids. The CDR3 is CSARSSVDTGELVF. The CDR3 DNA reads as TGCAGTGCTAGATCTAGTGTCGACACCGGGGAGCTGGTTTTT.

This clonotype was detected many times. The chain is built from TRBV30 and TRBJ2-2; 8 bases align to TRBD1. CDR1 is GTSNPN and CDR2 is SVGIG in the germline V gene (reference sequence). The length of the CDR3 is 14 residues. With 3 bases clipped from V and 4 bases from J, the junction kept 4 bases outside the gene matches. The CDR3 DNA follows: TGTGCCTGGAGATCGGGACAGGCCACCGGGGAGCTGTTTTTT. It specifies CAWRSGQATGELFF.

This clonotype was picked up many times. The rearrangement links TRBV7-2 to TRBJ2-7, with TRBD2 matching 9 bases. Per germline, CDR1 SGHTA and CDR2 FQGNSA. V lost 2 bases, J lost 3 bases, and 8 bases stayed unmatched. The CDR3 loop spans 16 amino acids. The CDR3 DNA reads as TGTGCCAGCAGCTTAAGGTCGGGTAGCGGGGGCTACGAGCAGTACTTC. This codes for CASSLRSGSGGYEQYF.

As regards this clonotype: This may stem from a read error, because a much larger clone lies one nucleotide away. The chain is built from TRBV5-1 and TRBJ2-5, with D possibly TRBD2 on 6 matching bases. Trimming cost V 4 bases and J 2 bases, with 18 bases left between them. CDR3 length: 16 residues. Germline assignment: CDR1 SGHRS and CDR2 YFSETQ. The CDR3 DNA follows: TGCGCCAGCAGCCCGGGCGGGATCCTCTTACAAGAGACCCAGTACTTC. It translates to CASSPGGILLQETQYF. The whole variable domain, remainder taken from reference TRBV5-1 and TRBJ2-5, is KAGVTQTPRYLIKTRGQQVTLSCSPISGHRSVSWYQQTPGQGLQFLFEYFSETQRNKGNFPGRFSGRQFSNSRSEMNVSTLELGDSALYLCASSPGGILLQETQYFGPGTRLLVL.

The CDR3 protein is CASSSLFSMRKTYGYTF. As DNA, the CDR3 is TGTGCCAGCAGTTCGCTCTTCTCTATGCGAAAGACCTATGGCTACACCTTC. This chain links TRBV6-5 with TRBJ1-2; D is ambiguous. CDR3 length: 17 amino acids. V dropped 4 bases and J dropped 4 bases, with 22 bases sitting between them. Germline CDR1 reads MNHEY; CDR2 reads SVGAGI.

Here the CDR3 DNA reads TGCGCCAGCAGCCGATCCGGGACTAGCGGGAGTATTGAGCAGTTCTTC. Its protein product is CASSRSGTSGSIEQFF. This chain joins TRBV4-1 and TRBJ2-1, with 14 bases that match TRBD2. The germline V gene has CDR1 MGHRA and CDR2 YSYEKL. The CDR3 has 16 residues. Germline trimming cut 4 bases from V and 9 bases from J; bases unmatched to any gene: 8.

This clonotype occurred many times. The genes are TRBV5-1 and TRBJ1-2; unclear D gene. Germline CDR1 and CDR2: SGHRS and YFSETQ. The CDR3 contains 16 residues. The V end was cut by 7 bases, the J end by 4 bases, with 23 bases between. The CDR3: CASHVSSVRKTYGYTF. In nucleotides, the CDR3 is TGCGCCAGCCATGTGTCATCGGTTCGAAAGACCTATGGCTACACCTTC.

This clonotype was recorded many times. The chain employs TRBV6-6 and TRBJ1-2; D call uncertain. V lost 5 bases to trimming and J lost 4 bases, with 23 bases between them. Germline V gene sequence: CDR1 MNHNY, CDR2 SVGAGI (reference sequence). The CDR3 length is 17 residues. The CDR3 nucleotides are TGTGCCAGCAGTGGATCTCCAGGTGGGAGAAAGACCTATGGCTACACCTTC. It specifies CASSGSPGGRKTYGYTF.

As for this clonotype: This may be a read error, as it is one base from a much larger clone. This chain connects TRBV4-1 to TRBJ2-4; no definite D call. The J call is doubtful: the DNA matches TRBJ2-6 better. Germline-derived CDR1 and CDR2 are MGHRA and YSYEKL. CDR3 length: 19 residues. CDR3: CASSRVSLEPQGRANVLTF. DNA for the CDR3: TGCGCCAGCAGCCGAGTTAGCCTAGAACCACAAGGTCGGGCCAACGTCCTGACTTTC.

The sample holds many counts of this clonotype. This sequence joins TRBV19 and TRBJ1-2; D uncertain. The germline V gene has CDR1 LNHDA and CDR2 SQIVND (reference sequence). V was clipped by 5 bases and J by 8 bases, with 21 bases between them. The CDR3 has 15 residues. CDR3 region: CASSVGPSPLGGYTF. CDR3 in DNA: TGTGCCAGTAGTGTCGGACCCAGCCCCTTAGGAGGCTACACCTTC.

This clonotype occurred a few times. The chain links TRBV7-6 to TRBJ2-5, with 7 bases fitting TRBD2. CDR3 length: 15 amino acids. The ends lost 5 bases at V and 5 bases at J; junction bases unmatched: 11. Germline CDR1 SGHVS, CDR2 FNYEAQ. The DNA of the CDR3 is TGTGCCAGCAGCACTAGCGATATGGCGCAGGAGACCCAGTACTTC. It is translated as CASSTSDMAQETQYF.